Listed here are 23 T cell receptor beta chains from one sample, sequenced in a study of T cell repertoires in cytomegalovirus infection. Each CDR3 protein gets one entry after TCRdb re-called the reads with MiXCR. The data show approximately 500,000 distinct CDR3 sequences, 16% seen once. Sequencing input: CD8+ T cells from PBMCs. Receptor source: a human donor in good health (CMV status not recorded). Some clones in this sample may be carry-over from other donors' samples.

This clonotype turned up a few times. The chain employs TRBV2 and TRBJ2-1; D uncertain. The CDR3 is 11 amino acids. Trimming left V 10 bases short and J 6 bases short, with 10 bases between. Per germline, CDR1 SNHLY and CDR2 FYNNEI. Written as DNA, the CDR3 is TGTGCCACCGATGGTGGCAATGAGCAGTTCTTC. Its translation: CATDGGNEQFF. Full variable domain (rest looked up from reference TRBV2 and TRBJ2-1): EPEVTQTPSHQVTQMGQEVILRCVPISNHLYFYWYRQILGQKVEFLVSFYNNEISEKSEIFDDQFSVERPDGSNFTLKIRSTKLEDSAMYFCATDGGNEQFFGPGTRLTVL.

This clonotype showed up many times. The rearrangement joins TRBV18 to TRBJ2-1; TRBD1 aligns across 9 bases. Germline loops: CDR1 KGHSH, CDR2 LQKENI. With 1 base clipped from V and 4 bases from J, the junction kept 2 bases outside the gene matches. This CDR3 is 15 amino acids long. This chain's CDR3 is CASSPQDRGYNEQFF. CDR3 DNA: TGTGCCAGCTCACCACAGGACAGGGGATACAATGAGCAGTTCTTC. The variable domain in full, with the rest retrieved from reference TRBV18 and TRBJ2-1, is NAGVMQNPRHLVRRRGQEARLRCSPMKGHSHVYWYRQLPEEGLKFMVYLQKENIIDESGMPKERFSAEFPKEGPSILRIQQVVRGDSAAYFCASSPQDRGYNEQFFGPGTRLTVL.

This clonotype was picked up one time. The rearrangement uses TRBV19 and TRBJ2-2; D possibly corresponds to TRBD1 (5 bases). From germline, CDR1 is LNHDA and CDR2 SQIVND (reference sequence). The CDR3 consists of 15 residues. V lost 5 bases and J lost 3, with 13 bases in between. CDR3 DNA sequence: TGTGCCAGTAGTTACCCCAGGGTGTACACCGGGGAGCTGTTTTTT. Protein product: CASSYPRVYTGELFF.

This clonotype was detected many times. This chain uses TRBV6-1 with TRBJ2-7; TRBD2 is a possible D gene (5 bases). The CDR3 contains 14 residues. With 3 bases removed from V and 4 bases from J, the gap between germline ends came to 13 bases. The V gene's germline CDR1 is MNHNS and CDR2 SASEGT. This chain's CDR3 is CASSDWRTAYEQYF. In nucleotides, the CDR3 is TGTGCCAGCAGTGATTGGAGGACTGCTTACGAGCAGTACTTC.

This clonotype was seen at least ten times. The CDR3 coding sequence is TGTGCCAGCAGCAAGAAGACAGATTACACCGGGGAGCTGTTTTTT. Encoded protein: CASSKKTDYTGELFF. The chain carries TRBV11-2 and TRBJ2-2; possible D gene TRBD1, 5 bases. Trimming stripped 5 bases from V and 3 bases from J, with 13 bases between. The CDR3 totals 15 residues. CDR1 is SGHAT, CDR2 FQNNGV, per germline.

This clonotype showed up many times. V usage is TRBV7-9 and J usage is TRBJ1-1, with TRBD1 matching over 7 bases. The CDR3 contains 16 residues. V lost 5 bases to trimming and J lost 4 bases; unmatched junction nucleotides: 13. Germline assignment: CDR1 SEHNR and CDR2 FQNEAQ (reference sequence). In DNA form, the CDR3 reads TGTGCCAGCAGCGTATCTAATCCGGGACAGCTCACTGAAGCTTTCTTT. Protein sequence: CASSVSNPGQLTEAFF.

The chain is built from TRBV7-9 and TRBJ1-6; 8 nucleotides agree with TRBD1. Per germline, CDR1 SEHNR and CDR2 FQNEAQ (reference sequence). Trimming removed 4 bases from V and 0 bases from J; junction bases left unmatched: 8. CDR3 length equals 18 residues. This CDR3 reads CASSYGQGGSSYNSPLHF. CDR3 nucleotides: TGTGCCAGCAGCTACGGACAGGGAGGGAGCTCCTATAATTCACCCCTCCACTTT.

This clonotype was detected ten times or more. The chain recombines TRBV29-1 with TRBJ2-1; D may be TRBD2 (6 bases). From germline, CDR1 is SQVTM and CDR2 ANQGSEA. This CDR3 is built from 13 residues. The CDR3 is CSSRDSRYNEQFF. CDR3 sequence (DNA): TGCAGTTCCCGGGACTCCCGATACAATGAGCAGTTCTTC.

The sample holds a few counts of this clonotype. The rearrangement uses TRBV5-1 and TRBJ2-1; 14 bases match TRBD2. There are 19 residues in the CDR3. Trimming at V came to 2 bases and at J to 6 bases, leaving 13 bases not matched to a gene. In germline, CDR1 is SGHRS, CDR2 YFSETQ. DNA of the CDR3: TGCGCCAGCAGCTTTCGGCCTGGACTAGCGGGAGGTGGGTCCAATGAGCAGTTCTTC. As protein: CASSFRPGLAGGGSNEQFF. Filled out from reference TRBV5-1 and TRBJ2-1, the complete variable domain reads KAGVTQTPRYLIKTRGQQVTLSCSPISGHRSVSWYQQTPGQGLQFLFEYFSETQRNKGNFPGRFSGRQFSNSRSEMNVSTLELGDSALYLCASSFRPGLAGGGSNEQFFGPGTRLTVL.

This clonotype was detected ten times or more. The chain's CDR3 is CASSLSLRAPFPEQYF. The CDR3 DNA reads TGTGCCAGCAGCTTAAGTCTCCGGGCCCCCTTCCCCGAGCAGTACTTC. The rearrangement joins TRBV7-6 to TRBJ2-7; no firm D call. Germline V CDR1 and CDR2: SGHVS, FNYEAQ. The ends were cut back, 2 bases at V and 6 bases at J, with 20 bases in the middle. The CDR3 totals 16 residues.

In this sample, this clonotype turned up many times. The genes are TRBV12-3 or TRBV12-4 and TRBJ1-2; the D gene is possibly TRBD1 (6 bases). This CDR3 is 17 amino acids long. The V end lost 1 base, the J end lost 8 bases, and 23 bases lay between the germline ends. In DNA, the CDR3 is TGTGCCAGCAGTTTAGTATTAAATGAAGACAGGCTTCGAGGCTACACCTTC. Translated: CASSLVLNEDRLRGYTF.

This clonotype was seen many times. V is TRBV7-9 and J is TRBJ2-1; D is undetermined. The CDR3 runs to 12 residues. V was pared by 0 bases and J by 7 bases, with 4 bases between. In germline, CDR1 is SEHNR, CDR2 FQNEAQ (reference sequence). The CDR3 reads CASSLAENEQFF. The DNA for the CDR3 is TGTGCCAGCAGCTTAGCGGAAAATGAGCAGTTCTTC.

This clonotype was observed many times. The rearrangement links TRBV7-9 to TRBJ2-3; D remains unclear. The CDR3 totals 12 residues. The V end lost 1 base, the J end lost 7 bases, and 6 bases lay between the germline ends. Germline assignment: CDR1 SEHNR and CDR2 FQNEAQ (reference sequence). The CDR3 region has the DNA TGTGCCAGCAGCTTAGTGGAGAATACGCAGTATTTT. Its translation: CASSLVENTQYF. The variable domain in full, with the rest retrieved from reference TRBV7-9 and TRBJ2-3, is DTGVSQNPRHKITKRGQNVTFRCDPISEHNRLYWYRQTLGQGPEFLTYFQNEAQLEKSRLLSDRFSAERPKGSFSTLEIQRTEQGDSAMYLCASSLVENTQYFGPGTRLTVL.

In the case of this clonotype: A read error is possible here, since a much larger clone lies one base away. The chain's CDR3 is CASSSGESTYGYTF. Here the CDR3 DNA reads TGTGCCAGCAGCTCCGGGGAGAGTACCTATGGCTACACCTTC. This sequence joins TRBV7-6 and TRBJ1-2; no reliable D call. There are 14 residues in the CDR3. Germline V CDR1 and CDR2: SGHVS, FNYEAQ. Trimming cost V 4 bases and J 4 bases, with 13 bases left between them.

This clonotype occurred many times. The rearrangement uses TRBV7-2 and TRBJ1-4; tentatively, D is TRBD1 (6 bases). The CDR3 is 24 amino acids. CDR1 is SGHTA and CDR2 is FQGNSA in the germline V gene. With 4 bases removed from V and 8 bases from J, the gap between germline ends came to 44 bases. The CDR3 spells CASSSPRGPNGEASLADWLEKLFF. In nucleotides, the CDR3 is TGTGCCAGCAGCTCGCCCAGGGGTCCGAACGGGGAAGCGTCTCTCGCGGACTGGTTAGAAAAACTGTTTTTT.

This clonotype was counted only a few times. V gene TRBV28 combines with J gene TRBJ2-5; no clear D. The germline V gene has CDR1 MDHEN and CDR2 SYDVKM. Trimming took off 5 bases at V and 1 base at J, with 11 bases between the two ends. The CDR3 is made up of 14 amino acids. CDR3 loop: CASSPAVLQETQYF. Written as DNA, the CDR3 is TGTGCCAGCAGTCCCGCGGTGCTCCAAGAGACCCAGTACTTC.

This clonotype was counted ten times or more. The V gene is TRBV4-1, the J gene TRBJ2-1; 10 nucleotides agree with TRBD2. V shed 0 bases, J shed 4 bases, and the junction held 6 bases outside the gene matches. Germline values: CDR1 MGHRA, CDR2 YSYEKL. This CDR3 has 17 amino acids. Here the CDR3 reads CASSQDVAGGLYNEQFF. The CDR3 coding sequence is TGCGCCAGCAGCCAAGATGTAGCGGGGGGCCTTTACAATGAGCAGTTCTTC.

This clonotype was seen at least ten times. The V and J genes are TRBV11-2 and TRBJ2-3; no reliable D call. The V gene's germline CDR1 is SGHAT and CDR2 FQNNGV. The V end was cut by 5 bases, the J end by 2 bases, with 20 bases between. There are 17 residues in the CDR3. CDR3 protein: CASSPPAGGRSTDTQYF. In nucleotides, the CDR3 is TGTGCCAGCAGCCCCCCGGCAGGTGGTCGGTCCACAGATACGCAGTATTTT.

The chain has TRBV2 and TRBJ1-2; maybe TRBD1 (5 bases). Looked up from germline, CDR1 is SNHLY and CDR2 is FYNNEI. The CDR3 contains 12 residues. Trimming pared 7 bases from V and 7 bases from J, leaving 13 bases between. The CDR3 region is CASIGRGGGYTF. The CDR3 nucleotides are TGTGCCAGCATAGGGAGGGGAGGTGGCTACACCTTC.

This clonotype was picked up a small number of times. The chain uses TRBV5-1 and TRBJ2-2; TRBD2 agrees at 8 bases. Germline V gene lookup returns CDR1 SGHRS and CDR2 YFSETQ. The CDR3 length is 17 residues. V was clipped by 2 bases and J by 0 bases; unmatched bases: 6. The CDR3 sequence is CASSFLAGPANTGELFF. CDR3 DNA sequence: TGCGCCAGCAGCTTCCTAGCGGGCCCCGCGAACACCGGGGAGCTGTTTTTT.

This clonotype came up many times. The rearrangement uses TRBV27 and TRBJ1-1; no clear D gene. Germline V gene lookup returns CDR1 MNHEY and CDR2 SMNVEV (reference sequence). Deletions cut 1 base from V and 0 bases from J, with 18 bases between. This CDR3 comprises 18 residues. The CDR3 sequence is CASSLLGSTGRMNTEAFF. CDR3 in DNA: TGTGCCAGCAGTTTATTGGGGTCGACGGGGAGAATGAACACTGAAGCTTTCTTT.

The chain combines TRBV6-1 with TRBJ1-1; 9 bases map to TRBD1. The V gene end was trimmed by 4 bases and the J gene end by 1 base; junction bases not matched to a gene: 7. The CDR3 runs to 16 residues. Germline CDR1 reads MNHNS; CDR2 reads SASEGT. DNA of the CDR3: TGTGCCAGCAGTGGTTGGACAGGGGTGTCGAACACTGAAGCTTTCTTT. It is translated as CASSGWTGVSNTEAFF.

This chain uses TRBV6-1 with TRBJ2-2; D is perhaps TRBD1 (6 bases). V was shortened by 2 bases and J by 0 bases, with 7 bases between the two germline ends. Germline V gene sequence: CDR1 MNHNS, CDR2 SASEGT. The CDR3 loop spans 15 amino acids. This chain's CDR3 is CASSEQGTNTGELFF. Written as DNA, the CDR3 is TGTGCCAGCAGTGAACAGGGGACGAACACCGGGGAGCTGTTTTTT.